This T cell receptor beta chain came from a study of CD8 T cells in Susac syndrome. Study-wide results and caveats: CD4+ T cell repertoires in Susac syndrome exhibited no evidence of clonal expansion.

Points on this clonotype: Its target is not known.

Germline CDR1 reads MGHRA; CDR2 reads YSYEKL. The CDR3 extends over 17 amino acids. Trimming removed 4 bases at V and 0 bases at J, with 19 bases between. CD8+ and CD4+ T cells circulating in blood were sequenced for TCR beta. RNA in amounts of about 0.45 to 1 ug was reverse transcribed with random hexamers. TCRdb fed the immunoSEQ multiplex PCR reads into MiXCR, producing one record per CDR3 protein. The sample records about 200,000 distinct CDR3 sequences, more than 85% being singletons. Sequenced sample: CD4+ T cells from PBMCs. This TCR derives from a human donor with Susac syndrome. V and J are TRBV4-1 and TRBJ2-7; possibly TRBD2 for D (6 bases). Here the CDR3 DNA reads TGCGCCAGCAGCCGAGGCGGGACGGTCGGTAGCTCCTACGAGCAGTACTTC. Residues: CASSRGGTVGSSYEQYF.